A single sample is the source of the 30 T cell receptor beta chains below, sequenced in a study of T cells after yellow fever vaccination. Each CDR3 protein is one row after TCRdb ran MiXCR on the 5' RACE reads. The repertoire includes about 170,000 distinct CDR3 sequences, around 10% of them detected once, and 36% sits in the top ten. The sequencing here drew on CD8+ T cells sorted from PBMCs, taken 15 days after the yellow fever booster vaccination. The origin of the receptors is a young man who received the YFV17D yellow fever vaccine.

Only a few counts were recorded for this clonotype. The chain recombines TRBV12-3 or TRBV12-4 with TRBJ1-1; 7 bases agree with TRBD1. Trimming took 6 bases from V and 5 from J; bases not matched to a gene: 3. CDR3 length: 12 amino acids. The CDR3 sequence: CASRTGRTEAFF. The CDR3 DNA reads TGTGCCAGCAGGACAGGGAGGACTGAAGCTTTCTTT.

This rearrangement joins TRBV4-2 to TRBJ1-5; D remains ambiguous. Trimming removed 1 base from V and 10 bases from J, with 17 bases in between. The V gene's germline CDR1 is LGHNA and CDR2 YNFKEQ. The CDR3 contains 15 residues. CDR3 in amino acids: CASSQGLVTAGPQHF. In DNA, the CDR3 is TGTGCCAGCAGCCAAGGCCTGGTCACCGCCGGTCCCCAGCATTTT.

The sample holds a few counts of this clonotype. The rearrangement uses TRBV4-3 and TRBJ1-5, with 7 bases aligning to TRBD1. V lost 4 bases and J lost 9; bases outside the gene matches: 9. The CDR3 has 14 amino acids. Germline CDR1 reads LGHNA; CDR2 reads YSLEER. This CDR3 reads CASSLSRGGRPQHF. The CDR3 DNA reads TGCGCCAGCAGCCTCTCCAGGGGGGGTAGGCCCCAGCATTTT.

This clonotype was detected only a few times. The V and J genes are TRBV27 and TRBJ2-7; D unclear. The V and J ends lost 6 bases and 0 bases respectively, with 6 bases between them. Germline assignment: CDR1 MNHEY and CDR2 SMNVEV (reference sequence). The CDR3 spans 12 residues. This chain's CDR3 is CASRRDSYEQYF. CDR3 DNA sequence: TGTGCCAGCAGGAGAGACTCCTACGAGCAGTACTTC.

This clonotype was recorded a few times. This rearrangement joins TRBV4-3 to TRBJ1-1, with D maybe TRBD1 (6 bases). The germline CDR1 and CDR2 sequences are LGHNA and YSLEER. CDR3 length equals 14 residues. V was cut by 0 bases and J by 5 bases, with 10 bases left in between. This CDR3 is CASSQDRGGTEAFF. DNA of the CDR3: TGCGCCAGCAGCCAAGACAGGGGAGGAACTGAAGCTTTCTTT.

The sample holds a few counts of this clonotype. The chain has TRBV10-2 and TRBJ2-5; D not certain. The V end lost 2 bases, the J end lost 5 bases, and 18 bases lay between the germline ends. Germline assignment: CDR1 WSHSY and CDR2 SAAADI. There are 16 residues in the CDR3. CDR3 coding DNA: TGCGCCAGCAGTGAGGATAGCTTTGGGGTCTACGAGACCCAGTACTTC. Protein: CASSEDSFGVYETQYF.

This clonotype was seen a few times. The chain joins TRBV16 to TRBJ1-5, with a tentative D call TRBD1 (5 bases). V was clipped by 0 bases and J by 9 bases, with 15 bases between them. Looked up from germline, CDR1 is KGHSY and CDR2 is FQNENV. The CDR3 consists of 15 residues. This CDR3 reads CASSQSGGRNWPQHF. CDR3 nucleotide sequence: TGTGCCAGCAGCCAATCGGGGGGGAGGAATTGGCCCCAGCATTTT.

V is TRBV2 and J is TRBJ2-1; D unclear. V gave up 3 bases and J gave up 6 bases, with 3 bases separating them. This CDR3 contains 11 residues. Germline CDR1 SNHLY, CDR2 FYNNEI. In DNA form, the CDR3 reads TGTGCCAGCAGTGAGGGCAATGAGCAGTTCTTC. It specifies CASSEGNEQFF. The variable domain in full, with the rest retrieved from reference TRBV2 and TRBJ2-1, is EPEVTQTPSHQVTQMGQEVILRCVPISNHLYFYWYRQILGQKVEFLVSFYNNEISEKSEIFDDQFSVERPDGSNFTLKIRSTKLEDSAMYFCASSEGNEQFFGPGTRLTVL.

The chain uses TRBV15 and TRBJ1-2, with TRBD1 as a possible D gene (5 bases). Germline V gene data show CDR1 as LNHNV and CDR2 as YYDKDF (reference sequence). This CDR3 region has 14 residues. Trimming left V 3 bases short and J 5 bases short, with 13 bases between. CDR3 nucleotides: TGTGCCACCAGCAGTAGTAAGACAGTTTATGGCTACACCTTC. Protein product: CATSSSKTVYGYTF. The full variable domain, rest sourced from reference TRBV15 and TRBJ1-2, is DAMVIQNPRYQVTQFGKPVTLSCSQTLNHNVMYWYQQKSSQAPKLLFHYYDKDFNNEADTPDNFQSRRPNTSFCFLDIRSPGLGDTAMYLCATSSSKTVYGYTFGSGTRLTVV.

V usage is TRBV7-2 and J usage is TRBJ2-1; 11 bases map to TRBD2. Trimming cost V 1 base and J 8 bases; bases outside gene matches: 13. Germline-derived CDR1 and CDR2 are SGHTA and FQGNSA. This CDR3 contains 18 residues. For the CDR3, the DNA is TGTGCCAGCAGCTTAGTCCCCAAGACTAGCGGGGTAGGGGATGAGCAGTTCTTC. This codes for CASSLVPKTSGVGDEQFF.

There are a few counts of this clonotype. The V call is TRBV7-9, the J call TRBJ1-2; the match to TRBD1 covers 9 bases. Trimming removed 1 base from V and 8 bases from J; junction bases left unmatched: 5. Germline V gives CDR1 SEHNR, CDR2 FQNEAQ (reference sequence). There are 14 residues in the CDR3. CDR3 in amino acids: CASSLVGQGRGYTF. The CDR3 DNA sequence: TGTGCCAGCAGCTTAGTGGGACAGGGTCGCGGCTACACCTTC.

The rearrangement joins TRBV7-2 to TRBJ1-4; D unclear. V was cut by 6 bases and J by 6 bases, with 11 bases left in between. This CDR3 is 13 amino acids long. The V gene's germline CDR1 is SGHTA and CDR2 FQGNSA. The CDR3 here is CASRRLGDEKLFF. The CDR3 region has the DNA TGTGCCAGCAGAAGGTTGGGAGATGAAAAACTGTTTTTT.

This clonotype was counted a few times. The gene calls are TRBV4-3 and TRBJ1-2, with D hard to call. CDR1 and CDR2 from the germline V gene are LGHNA and YSLEER. This CDR3 contains 15 residues. V was pared by 0 bases and J by 2 bases, with 10 bases between. This chain's CDR3 is CASSQDSRSNYGYTF. For the CDR3, the DNA is TGCGCCAGCAGCCAAGATTCCAGGAGCAACTATGGCTACACCTTC.

Only a few counts were recorded for this clonotype. The chain uses TRBV7-2 and TRBJ2-7; D is unclear. CDR1 is SGHTA and CDR2 is FQGNSA in the germline V gene. The V and J ends lost 1 base and 6 bases respectively, with 10 bases between them. This CDR3 spans 13 amino acids. CDR3 DNA sequence: TGTGCCAGCAGCTTAGTTGCGACATCCGAGCAGTACGTC. Its protein product is CASSLVATSEQYV.

This clonotype has only a few counts. The V and J genes are TRBV4-1 and TRBJ1-6; D gene ambiguous. Trimming took 1 base from V and 13 from J, leaving 14 bases between them. The germline V gene encodes CDR1 MGHRA and CDR2 YSYEKL. There are 14 residues in the CDR3. The CDR3 here is CASSQGAIEGPLHF. The CDR3 nucleotides are TGCGCCAGCAGCCAAGGTGCAATAGAAGGGCCCCTCCACTTT.

V and J are TRBV7-8 and TRBJ2-7; 7 bases align to TRBD2. V lost 4 bases to trimming and J lost 0 bases; unmatched junction nucleotides: 12. The CDR3 is made up of 17 amino acids. Germline V lookup: CDR1 SGHVS, CDR2 FQNEAQ. This CDR3 reads CASSSHVLARSSYEQYV. CDR3 coding DNA: TGTGCCAGCAGCTCACATGTACTAGCGAGGAGCTCCTACGAGCAGTACGTC.

The rearrangement uses TRBV24-1 and TRBJ2-3, with no clear D. CDR3 length: 13 residues. The germline V and J ends were trimmed by 5 bases and 6 bases, with 11 bases remaining between them. Per germline, CDR1 KGHDR and CDR2 SFDVKD. CDR3 protein: CATSARLGDTQYF. CDR3 in DNA: TGTGCCACCAGTGCGCGTTTGGGGGATACGCAGTATTTT.

The chain uses TRBV4-1 and TRBJ1-4, with 9 bases that match TRBD1. Germline V CDR1 and CDR2: MGHRA, YSYEKL. The CDR3 is 16 residues long. V was pared by 4 bases and J by 6 bases, with 9 bases of the junction left unmatched. In DNA form, the CDR3 reads TGCGCCAGCAGCCTCCCACGGGACAGGGCTGATGAAAAACTGTTTTTT. Its translation is CASSLPRDRADEKLFF.

The gene calls are TRBV14 and TRBJ2-3, with 15 bases identical to TRBD2. The CDR3 contains 19 residues. Germline lookup yields CDR1 SGHDN and CDR2 FVKESK. V was clipped by 3 bases and J by 4 bases; unmatched bases: 11. The CDR3 DNA reads as TGTGCCAGCAGCCACGAAAGCGGACTAGCGGGGGGGCTCGCAGATACGCAGTATTTT. It specifies CASSHESGLAGGLADTQYF.

The V and J genes are TRBV7-9 and TRBJ2-1; D not resolved. The V and J ends lost 0 bases and 6 bases respectively, with 6 bases between them. Germline assignment: CDR1 SEHNR and CDR2 FQNEAQ (reference sequence). There are 13 residues in the CDR3. The CDR3 spells CASSLAHGNEQFF. In DNA, the CDR3 is TGTGCCAGCAGCTTAGCGCACGGCAATGAGCAGTTCTTC.

The chain is built from TRBV21-1 and TRBJ1-1; the table's D call of TRBD1 was not tested on the DNA. TRBV21-1 counts as a pseudogene. The length of the CDR3 is 15 residues. CDR3 protein: CASSKERTHPTEAFF. CDR3 bases: TGTGCCAGCAGCAAAGAGCGGACACACCCCACTGAAGCTTTCTTT.

A few counts support this clonotype. V gene TRBV20-1 combines with J gene TRBJ2-3, with D maybe TRBD1 (6 bases). This CDR3 has 15 amino acids. With 0 bases removed from V and 4 bases from J, the gap between germline ends came to 14 bases. The germline CDR1 and CDR2 sequences are DFQATT and SNEGSKA (reference sequence). This CDR3 is CSARDKGGLADTQYF. The CDR3 nucleotides read TGCAGTGCTAGAGATAAAGGGGGTTTGGCAGATACGCAGTATTTT.

This clonotype was observed a few times. This chain connects TRBV7-9 to TRBJ2-3; 9 bases line up with TRBD1. V shed 5 bases, J shed 2 bases, and the junction held 2 bases outside the gene matches. The CDR3 runs to 14 residues. Germline lookup yields CDR1 SEHNR and CDR2 FQNEAQ (reference sequence). The CDR3 nucleotides read TGTGCCAGCAGCAGGGACAGGGACACAGATACGCAGTATTTT. This sequence encodes CASSRDRDTDTQYF.

The chain has TRBV4-3 and TRBJ2-5; TRBD1 agrees at 7 bases. There are 15 residues in the CDR3. Germline CDR1 and CDR2: LGHNA and YSLEER. V shed 1 base and J 5 bases; nucleotides not matched to a gene: 7. The CDR3 DNA follows: TGCGCCAGCAGCCAAGGGGACAGTGACTACGAGACCCAGTACTTC. Protein: CASSQGDSDYETQYF.

The table lists this clonotype with a few counts. The CDR3 DNA follows: TGTGCCAGCAGCTTAGGAAGCCCGGGGACAGATACGCAGTATTTT. It is translated as CASSLGSPGTDTQYF. V and J are TRBV7-8 and TRBJ2-3; tentatively, D is TRBD2 (5 bases). Germline CDR1 reads SGHVS; CDR2 reads FQNEAQ. The CDR3 runs 15 residues. The V end lost 1 base, the J end lost 3 bases, and 11 bases lay between the germline ends.

The chain employs TRBV11-2 and TRBJ2-6, with D tentatively TRBD2 (6 bases). V lost 1 base and J 4 bases, leaving 11 bases between the germline ends. The CDR3 runs to 16 residues. The germline V gene has CDR1 SGHAT and CDR2 FQNNGV. CDR3: CASSLGLSGGANVLTF. The CDR3 bases are TGTGCCAGCAGCTTAGGATTGAGCGGGGGGGCCAACGTCCTGACTTTC.

This clonotype was picked up a small number of times. This chain joins TRBV6-6 and TRBJ2-7, with D perhaps matching TRBD1 (5 bases). The germline V gene has CDR1 MNHNY and CDR2 SVGAGI (reference sequence). The CDR3 sequence is 14 residues long. Trimming removed 6 bases from V and 0 bases from J, with 12 bases in between. The CDR3 sequence: CASSPQASSYEQYF. CDR3 nucleotide sequence: TGTGCCAGCAGCCCACAGGCGAGCTCCTACGAGCAGTACTTC.

The chain uses TRBV5-1 and TRBJ2-2; D is possibly TRBD2 (6 bases). CDR1 SGHRS and CDR2 YFSETQ come from the germline V gene. V lost 2 bases and J 1 base, leaving 12 bases between the germline ends. The CDR3 runs to 16 residues. The CDR3 is CASSFTGSRNTGELFF. The CDR3 bases are TGCGCCAGCAGCTTCACCGGGAGCCGGAACACCGGGGAGCTGTTTTTT.

V and J are TRBV6-5 and TRBJ2-1; tentative D call: TRBD2 (7 bases). The V and J ends lost 3 bases and 0 bases respectively, with 15 bases between them. This CDR3 contains 17 residues. Germline CDR1 MNHEY, CDR2 SVGAGI. CDR3 bases: TGTGCCAGCAGTTATTGGGGGGGCGAGGACTCCTACAATGAGCAGTTCTTC. It is translated as CASSYWGGEDSYNEQFF.

The sample holds a few counts of this clonotype. The chain combines TRBV30 with TRBJ1-1; TRBD1 might be the D (5 bases). CDR3 length: 14 amino acids. Per the germline V gene, CDR1 is GTSNPN and CDR2 is SVGIG (reference sequence). The V end lost 0 bases, the J end lost 4 bases, and 12 bases lay between the germline ends. CDR3 DNA sequence: TGTGCCTGGAGTGTCGAGGGGTTCGGCACTGAAGCTTTCTTT. This sequence encodes CAWSVEGFGTEAFF.